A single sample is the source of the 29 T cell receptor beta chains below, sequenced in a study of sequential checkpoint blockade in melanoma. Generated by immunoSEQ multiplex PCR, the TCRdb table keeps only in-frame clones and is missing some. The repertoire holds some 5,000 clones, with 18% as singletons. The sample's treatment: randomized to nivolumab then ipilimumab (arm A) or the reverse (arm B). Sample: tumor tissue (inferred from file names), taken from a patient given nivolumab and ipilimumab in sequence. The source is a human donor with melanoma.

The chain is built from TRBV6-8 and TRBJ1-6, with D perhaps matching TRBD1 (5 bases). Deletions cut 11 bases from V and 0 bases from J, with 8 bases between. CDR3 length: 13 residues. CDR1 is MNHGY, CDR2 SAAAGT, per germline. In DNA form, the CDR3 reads TGTGCCGGGGCTAGCTCCTATAATTCACCCCTCCACTTT. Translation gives CAGASSYNSPLHF.

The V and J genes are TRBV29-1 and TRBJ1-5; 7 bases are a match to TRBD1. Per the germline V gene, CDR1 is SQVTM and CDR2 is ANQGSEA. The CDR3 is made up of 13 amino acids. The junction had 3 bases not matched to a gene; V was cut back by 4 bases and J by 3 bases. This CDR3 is CSVVTGTNQPQHF. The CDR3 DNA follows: TGCAGCGTTGTGACAGGGACCAATCAGCCCCAGCATTTT.

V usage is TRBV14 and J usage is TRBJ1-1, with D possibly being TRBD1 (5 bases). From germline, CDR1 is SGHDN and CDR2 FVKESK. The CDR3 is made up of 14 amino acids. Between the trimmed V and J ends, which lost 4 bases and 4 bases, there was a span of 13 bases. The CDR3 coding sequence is TGTGCCAGCAGCCTCGAGAGGGGAGTCACTGAAGCTTTCTTT. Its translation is CASSLERGVTEAFF.

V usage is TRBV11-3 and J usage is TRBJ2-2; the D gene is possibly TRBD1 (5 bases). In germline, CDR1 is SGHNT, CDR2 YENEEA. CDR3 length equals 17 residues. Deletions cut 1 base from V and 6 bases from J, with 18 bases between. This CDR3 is CASSLGRPGKSPGELFF. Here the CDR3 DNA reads TGTGCCAGCAGCTTAGGGCGGCCAGGGAAGAGCCCCGGGGAGCTGTTTTTT.

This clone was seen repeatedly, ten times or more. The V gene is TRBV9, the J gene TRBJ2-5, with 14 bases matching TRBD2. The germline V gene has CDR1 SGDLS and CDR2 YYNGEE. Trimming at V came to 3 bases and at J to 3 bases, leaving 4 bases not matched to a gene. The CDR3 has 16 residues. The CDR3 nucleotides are TGTGCCAGCAGCGGATGGACTAGCGGGGGGAAAGAGACCCAGTACTTC. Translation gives CASSGWTSGGKETQYF.

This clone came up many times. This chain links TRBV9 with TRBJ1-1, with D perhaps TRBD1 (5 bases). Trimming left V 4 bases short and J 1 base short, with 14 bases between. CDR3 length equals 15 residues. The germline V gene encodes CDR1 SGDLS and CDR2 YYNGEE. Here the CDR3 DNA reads TGTGCCAGCAGCCCATCAGGGAATCCGAACACTGAAGCTTTCTTT. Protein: CASSPSGNPNTEAFF.

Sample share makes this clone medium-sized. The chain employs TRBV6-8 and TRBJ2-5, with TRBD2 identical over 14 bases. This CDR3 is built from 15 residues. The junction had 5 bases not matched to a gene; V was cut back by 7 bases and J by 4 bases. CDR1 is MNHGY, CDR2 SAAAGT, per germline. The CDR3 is CASTRTSGGPETQYF. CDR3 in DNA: TGTGCCAGCACCCGGACTAGCGGGGGGCCAGAGACCCAGTACTTC.

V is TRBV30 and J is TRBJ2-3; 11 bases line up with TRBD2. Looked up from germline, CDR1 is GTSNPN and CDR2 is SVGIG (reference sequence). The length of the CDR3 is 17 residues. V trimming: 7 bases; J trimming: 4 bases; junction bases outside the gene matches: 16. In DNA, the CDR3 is TGTGCCTATTCACTCCTTCTTCTAGCGGGGGGACCAGATACGCAGTATTTT. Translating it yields CAYSLLLLAGGPDTQYF.

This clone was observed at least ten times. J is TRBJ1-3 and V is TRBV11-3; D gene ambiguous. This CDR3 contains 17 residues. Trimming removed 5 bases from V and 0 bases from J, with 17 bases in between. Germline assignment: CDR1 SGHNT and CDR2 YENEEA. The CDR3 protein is CASSPRGRQISGNTIYF. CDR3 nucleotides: TGTGCCAGCAGCCCACGAGGGAGACAAATCTCTGGAAACACCATATATTTT.

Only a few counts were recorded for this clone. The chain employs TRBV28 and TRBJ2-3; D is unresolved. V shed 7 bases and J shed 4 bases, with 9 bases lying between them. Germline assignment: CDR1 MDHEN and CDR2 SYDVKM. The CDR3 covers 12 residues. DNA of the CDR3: TGTGCCAGCAATCCTGACGCAGATACGCAGTATTTT. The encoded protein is CASNPDADTQYF.

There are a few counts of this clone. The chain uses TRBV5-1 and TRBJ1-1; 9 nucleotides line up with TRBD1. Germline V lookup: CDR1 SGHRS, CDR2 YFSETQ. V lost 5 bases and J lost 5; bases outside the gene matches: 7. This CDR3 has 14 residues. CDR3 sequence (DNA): TGCGCCAGCAGTTTCAACAGGGGGCGGACTGAAGCTTTCTTT. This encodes CASSFNRGRTEAFF. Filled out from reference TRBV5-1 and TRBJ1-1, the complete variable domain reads KAGVTQTPRYLIKTRGQQVTLSCSPISGHRSVSWYQQTPGQGLQFLFEYFSETQRNKGNFPGRFSGRQFSNSRSEMNVSTLELGDSALYLCASSFNRGRTEAFFGQGTRLTVV.

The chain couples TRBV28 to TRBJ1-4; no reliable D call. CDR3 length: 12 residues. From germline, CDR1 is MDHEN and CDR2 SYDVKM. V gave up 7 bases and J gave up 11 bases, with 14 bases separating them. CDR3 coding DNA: TGTGCCAGCAACGAGAGCACAGACAAACTGTTTTTT. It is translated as CASNESTDKLFF.

The CDR3 is CASRTAASTDTQYF. In DNA form, the CDR3 reads TGTGCCAGCAGAACAGCCGCTAGCACAGATACGCAGTATTTT. J is TRBJ2-3 and V is TRBV6-8; D ambiguous. The germline CDR1 and CDR2 sequences are MNHGY and SAAAGT. This CDR3 has 14 amino acids. With 6 bases removed from V and 0 bases from J, the gap between germline ends came to 10 bases.

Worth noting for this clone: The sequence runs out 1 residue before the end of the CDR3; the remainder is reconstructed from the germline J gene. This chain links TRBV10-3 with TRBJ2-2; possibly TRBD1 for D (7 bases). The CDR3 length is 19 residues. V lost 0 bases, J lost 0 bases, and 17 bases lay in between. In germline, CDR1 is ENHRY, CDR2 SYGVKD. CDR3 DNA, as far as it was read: TGTGCCATCAGTGAGTCGGGGATCGGCGGGACAGCGAACACCGGGGAGCTGTTT. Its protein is CAISESGIGGTANTGELF. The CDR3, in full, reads CAISESGIGGTANTGELFF.

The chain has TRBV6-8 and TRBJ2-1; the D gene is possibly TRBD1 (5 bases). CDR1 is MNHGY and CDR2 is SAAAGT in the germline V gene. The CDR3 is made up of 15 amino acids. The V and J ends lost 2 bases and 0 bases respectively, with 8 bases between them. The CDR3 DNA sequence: TGTGCCAGCAGTTACAGGGGATTCTCCTACAATGAGCAGTTCTTC. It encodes CASSYRGFSYNEQFF.

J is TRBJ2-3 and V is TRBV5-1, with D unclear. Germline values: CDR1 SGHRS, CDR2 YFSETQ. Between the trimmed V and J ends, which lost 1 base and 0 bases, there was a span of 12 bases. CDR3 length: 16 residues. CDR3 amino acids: CASSLRSAASTDTQYF. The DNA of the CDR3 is TGCGCCAGCAGCTTGCGGTCGGCAGCTAGCACAGATACGCAGTATTTT.

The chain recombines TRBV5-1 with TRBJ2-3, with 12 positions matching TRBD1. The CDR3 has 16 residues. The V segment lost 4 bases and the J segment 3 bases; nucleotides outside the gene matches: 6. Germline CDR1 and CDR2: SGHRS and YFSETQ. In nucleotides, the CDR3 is TGCGCCAGCAGCCTCGGGACAGGGGGCTGGACAGATACGCAGTATTTT. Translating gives CASSLGTGGWTDTQYF.

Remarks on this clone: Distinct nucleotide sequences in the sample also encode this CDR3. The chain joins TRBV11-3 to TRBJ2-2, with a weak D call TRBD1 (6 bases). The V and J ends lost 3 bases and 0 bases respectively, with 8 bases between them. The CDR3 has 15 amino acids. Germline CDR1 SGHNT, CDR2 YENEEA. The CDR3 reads CASSLRGTNTGELFF. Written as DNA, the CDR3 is TGTGCCAGCAGCTTGAGGGGGACGAACACCGGGGAGCTGTTTTTT.

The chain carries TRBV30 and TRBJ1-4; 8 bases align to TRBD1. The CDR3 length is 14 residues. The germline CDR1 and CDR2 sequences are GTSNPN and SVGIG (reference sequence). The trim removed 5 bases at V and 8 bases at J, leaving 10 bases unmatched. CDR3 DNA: TGTGCCTGGTGGTCCGGGACAGGCCGAGAAAAACTGTTTTTT. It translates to CAWWSGTGREKLFF.

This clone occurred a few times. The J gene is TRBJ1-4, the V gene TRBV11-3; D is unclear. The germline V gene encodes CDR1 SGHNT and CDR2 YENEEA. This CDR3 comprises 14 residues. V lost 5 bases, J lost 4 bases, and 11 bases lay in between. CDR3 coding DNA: TGTGCCAGCAGCACCGGCATCGTTAATGAAAAACTGTTTTTT. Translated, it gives CASSTGIVNEKLFF.

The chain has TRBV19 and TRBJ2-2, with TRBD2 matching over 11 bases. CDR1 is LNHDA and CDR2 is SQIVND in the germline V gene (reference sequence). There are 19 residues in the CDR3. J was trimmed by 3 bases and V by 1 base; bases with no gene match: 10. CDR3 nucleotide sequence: TGTGCCAGTAGTATAGCTGCCACTAGCGGGAGAATTTACACCGGGGAGCTGTTTTTT. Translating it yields CASSIAATSGRIYTGELFF.

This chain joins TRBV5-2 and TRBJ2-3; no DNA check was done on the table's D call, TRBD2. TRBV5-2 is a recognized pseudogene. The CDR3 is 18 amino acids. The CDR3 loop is CASSLVAGGVVSTDTQYF. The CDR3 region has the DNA TGTGCCAGCAGCTTAGTAGCGGGGGGGGTTGTTAGCACAGATACGCAGTATTTT.

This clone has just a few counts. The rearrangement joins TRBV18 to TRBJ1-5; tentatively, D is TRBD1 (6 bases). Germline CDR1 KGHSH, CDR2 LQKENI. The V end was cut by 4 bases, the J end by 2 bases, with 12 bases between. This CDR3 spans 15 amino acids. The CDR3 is CASSRWGGRNQPQHF. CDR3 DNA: TGTGCCAGCTCACGCTGGGGGGGGCGCAATCAGCCCCAGCATTTT.

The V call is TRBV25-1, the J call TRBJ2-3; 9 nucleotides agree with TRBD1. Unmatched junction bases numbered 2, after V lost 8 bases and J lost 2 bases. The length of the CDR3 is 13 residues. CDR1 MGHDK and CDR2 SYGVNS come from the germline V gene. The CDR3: CASGTGLTDTQYF. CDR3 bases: TGTGCCAGCGGGACAGGGCTCACAGATACGCAGTATTTT.

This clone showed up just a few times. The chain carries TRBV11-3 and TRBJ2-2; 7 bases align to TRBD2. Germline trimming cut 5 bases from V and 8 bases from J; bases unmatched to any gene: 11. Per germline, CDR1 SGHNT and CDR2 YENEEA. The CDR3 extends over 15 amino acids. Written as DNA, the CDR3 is TGTGCCAGCAGCCAAATCCGGGACTACAGAGGGGAGCTGTTTTTT. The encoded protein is CASSQIRDYRGELFF.

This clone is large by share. CDR3 nucleotide sequence: TGCGCCAGCCGACCTGAAATATCCTCACCCCTCCACTTT. It is translated as CASRPEISSPLHF. The chain recombines TRBV23-1 with TRBJ1-6; no clear D. TRBV23-1 qualifies as an ORF whose function is uncertain. Trimming stripped 8 bases from V and 10 bases from J, with 15 bases between. This CDR3 is built from 13 residues.

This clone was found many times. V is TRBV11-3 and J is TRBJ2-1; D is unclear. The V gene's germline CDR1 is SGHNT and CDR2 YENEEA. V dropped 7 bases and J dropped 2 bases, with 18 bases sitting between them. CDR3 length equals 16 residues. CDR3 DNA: TGTGCCAGCAAGCTACACTCAGGCGCTGCCTACAATGAGCAGTTCTTC. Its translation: CASKLHSGAAYNEQFF. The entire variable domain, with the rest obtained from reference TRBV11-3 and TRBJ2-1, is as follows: EAGVVQSPRYKIIEKKQPVAFWCNPISGHNTLYWYLQNLGQGPELLIRYENEEAVDDSQLPKDRFSAERLKGVDSTLKIQPAELGDSAVYLCASKLHSGAAYNEQFFGPGTRLTVL.

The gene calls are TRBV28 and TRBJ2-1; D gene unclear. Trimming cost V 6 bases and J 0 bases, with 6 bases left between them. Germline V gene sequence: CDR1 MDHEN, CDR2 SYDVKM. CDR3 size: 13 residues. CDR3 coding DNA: TGTGCCAGCAGGGGTTTCTCCTACAATGAGCAGTTCTTC. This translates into CASRGFSYNEQFF. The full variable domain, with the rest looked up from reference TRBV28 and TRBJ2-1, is DVKVTQSSRYLVKRTGEKVFLECVQDMDHENMFWYRQDPGLGLRLIYFSYDVKMKEKGDIPEGYSVSREKKERFSLILESASTNQTSMYLCASRGFSYNEQFFGPGTRLTVL.

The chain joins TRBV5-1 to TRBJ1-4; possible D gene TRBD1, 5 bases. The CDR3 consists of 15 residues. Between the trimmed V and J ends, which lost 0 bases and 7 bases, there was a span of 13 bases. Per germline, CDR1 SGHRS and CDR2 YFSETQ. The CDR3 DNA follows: TGCGCCAGCAGCTTGGGGTCAGGGACCCCTGAAAAACTGTTTTTT. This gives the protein CASSLGSGTPEKLFF.